This T cell receptor (beta chain) comes out of a study of cytomegalovirus exposure and HLA in healthy donors (dated by TCRdb to about 2017). With regard to the full study: An earlier analysis of some 620 of the donors reported about 280 Gb of sequence data and around 110 million unique TCR beta sequences obtained from some 170 million T cells. To study patterns of TCR occurrence, a later analysis re-analyzed previously published TCR beta repertoires from around 660 donors and added high-resolution HLA genotyping. Besides the first cohort of some 670 subjects, a separate validation cohort made up of roughly 120 different subjects was used. The aim of the study was to test whether cataloging public T cell receptors could identify signatures of past pathogen exposure. Class I and class II HLA loci were covered by the typing at four-digit resolution. Of the 350 to 400 genotyped donors, about 84% fell in the genetic ancestry cluster associated with self-reported Caucasian donors. To predict cytomegalovirus infection status, the study brought together high-throughput TCR immunosequencing, statistical association of individual TCRs with disease status, and machine learning. About 300 gigabases of sequencing data and approximately 85 million unique TCR sequences were included in an early release covering roughly 700 HLA-typed donors. Rather than drawing on any new phenotypic data, the later analysis identified candidate immune exposures from TCR beta sequences and the way those sequences occurred across donors. In an earlier analysis of 587 of the donors, high-throughput TCR beta sequencing was used to judge whether each TCR beta V gene segment behaved as functional or pseudogenic. Donor age, sex, ethnicity and CMV serostatus were collected together with the repertoire data. A later genetic analysis used genome-wide SNP genotypes for about 60% of the roughly 670 donors, treating that subset as a discovery cohort. The number of typed donors differed by locus: 629-630 for A, B, C, DRB1 and DQB1; 500 to 550 for DQA1; about 600 for DPA1; and approximately 450 for DPB1. All discovery cohort repertoires had been generated using a single sequencing platform. About five DR-DQ haplotypes were treated as single units for association and clustering because of strong linkage in the cohort. Using immunosequencing, the study profiled T cell repertoires from 640 or so subjects and related those repertoires to cytomegalovirus serostatus. On average, around 200,000 unique TCR beta nucleotide sequences were sequenced per donor among a few hundred genotyped donors of the cohort, with 15% to 20% of those sequences being non-productive.

The cohort consisted of 650 to 700 healthy bone marrow donors. At the time of sampling, all cohort members were nominally healthy, though unrecorded immune exposures were likely present. The donor tested CMV seropositive and was one of the 289 seropositive cohort members. A peripheral blood sample was provided by each donor, and peripheral blood mononuclear cells were used for TCR beta sequencing. The Qiagen DNeasy Blood Extraction Kit was used to extract genomic DNA from the blood cell samples. Here is what the overall study found, with its caveats: The 87-base-pair reads could not distinguish some IMGT-functional V segments, including TRBV6-2 and TRBV6-3, so those segments were excluded. The study listed 150 to 200 TCR beta chains as associated with cytomegalovirus. Linkage disequilibrium might explain the correlated functional status among segregating V segments, but an unknown experimental factor could not be ruled out. At a false discovery rate of 0.05, a later analysis linked 16,951 TCR beta sequences to specific HLA alleles. Most TCR sequences were seen in very few donors, while some public TCRs were found in many individuals. A further reported finding was that TCR beta sequences accurately predicted the HLA-A and HLA-B alleles for most subjects in the first cohort. Because HLA typing was unavailable for some donors at each locus, only the typed subset was used in association tests. Compared with equally common non-associated chains, HLA-associated TCR beta chains in a later analysis were more clonally expanded and had lower generation probabilities. V-gene and J-gene trimming of TCR beta chains was associated with a missense DCLRE1C variant in a later genetic analysis, and the association was replicated in an independent cohort. A group of highly shared sequence variants was considered likely to be a technical artifact of the sequencing pipeline. According to a later analysis, parvovirus B19, influenza, CMV and Epstein-Barr virus appeared linked to several top co-occurrence clusters. Only TCR beta chains were sequenced in this cohort, and the absence of alpha or paired-chain data limited detectable features. Strong co-occurrence of HLA alleles, especially DR and DQ, made assigning TCR associations to individual alleles difficult. According to the authors, the approach could potentially be generalized to other disease states and immunological phenotypes. An earlier analysis of approximately 530 of the donors showed that most TCR beta V segments appeared in productive rearrangements either about 87% or about 30% of the time, which broadly matched IMGT annotations. The only immune exposure information available for the cohort was CMV serostatus. A later genetic analysis reported fewer N-insertions in productive TCRs among donors in an Asian-associated ancestry cluster than the roughly 650-donor mean. The presence/absence analyses assumed that sequencing depth was roughly uniform across donors, and that assumption may not be true. Three of the identified cytomegalovirus-associated TCR beta chains were confirmed in vitro to be specific for cytomegalovirus antigens. Some 16 rarely observed V segments, including chromosome 9 orphons, were excluded from the earlier analysis of about 610 of the donors because counts were too low. The classifier was reported to diagnose cytomegalovirus status with high specificity and sensitivity in both the original cohort and the validation cohort. A later analysis found that TCR association rates varied across HLA loci, with DRB1 alleles showing the most associated TCRs and HLA-C alleles the fewest. According to a later analysis, most CMV-associated TCR beta chains appeared to be HLA-restricted, and the HLA associations seemed to be driven largely by CMV exposure.

Compared with germline, V lacks 5 bases and J lacks 11 bases; bases without a gene match: 4. CDR1 MNHEY and CDR2 SMNVEV are derived from the germline V gene (reference sequence). The CDR3 runs 12 amino acids, cysteine and phenylalanine included. The entry retains the CDR3 DNA only, 36 bases that are in frame from base 1. Library prep was done by the immunoSEQ multiplex PCR assay. For the multiplex PCR, a mixture combining 60 forward primers for TCR Vbeta segments and 13 reverse primers for TCR Jbeta segments was used. Amplification of the CDR3 region of rearranged TCR beta genes was performed with a multiplex PCR assay on genomic DNA. The amplified TCR beta libraries were sequenced on the Illumina HiSeq System as 87-base-pair reads. The authors' pipeline ran thus. In a later analysis, 70 million to 95 million unique TCR beta chains were counted across the roughly 610 repertoires, and around 11 million of these chains were shared by at least two donors. To remove PCR and sequencing errors, raw reads were error-corrected and collapsed into unique sequences using a nearest-neighbor algorithm that merged closely related sequences. CDR3 sequences were aligned to IMGT reference sequences to assign V, D and J gene segments. For a sequence to be retained, a match of at least six nucleotides was required to both a V gene segment and a J gene segment. A rearrangement was called productive if the CDR3 had no stop codons and remained in frame with V and J, and every other rearrangement was called non-productive. CDR3 was defined according to IMGT convention as the region running from the second conserved V-encoded cysteine to the conserved J-encoded phenylalanine. In an earlier analysis of roughly 610 of the donors, sequences lacking an unambiguous match to a single V gene segment were excluded. An earlier analysis of under 750 of the donors called V segments functional above 56.7% productive rearrangements and segregating when the between-donor standard deviation exceeded 5%. To diagnose cytomegalovirus status from the catalog of TCR beta chain sequences, a statistical classification framework was built. A later analysis assigned V and J genes by comparing TCR nucleotide sequences with IMGT/GENE-DB human TR gene sequences. In a later analysis, CDR3 sequences and most-parsimonious VDJ recombination scenarios were assigned using the TCRdist pipeline. A later analysis defined each TCR beta chain by its CDR3 amino acid sequence plus V-gene family, and excluded reads lacking a unique V-gene family. A later analysis removed several hundred highly shared, low-generation-probability nucleotide sequences to deal with suspected cross-contamination and a sequencing artifact. In a later analysis, a clonal expansion index for each public chain was calculated from normalized within-repertoire ranks of inferred template counts. In a later analysis, generation probabilities were computed with a VDJ recombination model fitted to out-of-frame rearrangements, and the resulting probabilities were checked against IGoR. In a later analysis, hypergeometric tests were used to score TCR-TCR, TCR-HLA and TCR-CMV co-occurrence, with a repertoire-size bias correction applied to TCR pairs. To estimate false discovery rates, a later analysis permuted the HLA or CMV assignments 20 times. In a later analysis, co-occurring TCRs were grouped with DBSCAN, and TCRdist sequence similarity was added when clustering was performed within HLA-allele-positive subsets. Co-occurrence clustering excluded repertoires with fewer than 30,000 or more than 120,000 public chains, plus five with anomalous nucleotide sharing. Here the immuneACCESS table is served through TCRdb, limited to in-frame sequences with V and J called. Missing clones are a known gap in these copies; in checked studies unresolved V genes cover under half, and the rest lacks a known reason. The V and J calls and clone size are taken from that table; D and trimming were inferred from the DNA. This sample is represented by approximately 160,000 clones; over 70% of them were singletons. The ten largest clones capture around 7% of the sample.

Points on this clone: This clone's antigen is unknown. No much larger clone is present one base from it, and per-base qualities are unavailable.

The sequence was collected from a male donor in good health and CMV-seropositive. The sequenced sample was PBMCs. In this chain, TRBV27 is recombined with TRBJ1-4, with 8 bases matching TRBD1. The sequenced DNA is TGTGCCAGCAGTCCGACAGGGGACAAACTGTTTTTT. Translated, it gives CASSPTGDKLFF.